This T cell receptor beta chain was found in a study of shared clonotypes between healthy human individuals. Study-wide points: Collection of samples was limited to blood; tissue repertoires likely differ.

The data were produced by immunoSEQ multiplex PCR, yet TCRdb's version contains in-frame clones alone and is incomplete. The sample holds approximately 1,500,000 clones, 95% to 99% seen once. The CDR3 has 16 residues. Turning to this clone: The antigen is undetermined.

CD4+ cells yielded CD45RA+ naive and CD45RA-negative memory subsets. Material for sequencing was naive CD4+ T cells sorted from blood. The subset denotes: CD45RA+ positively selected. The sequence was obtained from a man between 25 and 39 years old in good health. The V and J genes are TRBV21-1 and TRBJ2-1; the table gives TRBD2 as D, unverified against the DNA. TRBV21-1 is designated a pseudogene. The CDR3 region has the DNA TGTGCCAGCAGCTTTCGAAACGGGAGTCGGGAGAATGAGCAGTTCTTC. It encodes CASSFRNGSRENEQFF.